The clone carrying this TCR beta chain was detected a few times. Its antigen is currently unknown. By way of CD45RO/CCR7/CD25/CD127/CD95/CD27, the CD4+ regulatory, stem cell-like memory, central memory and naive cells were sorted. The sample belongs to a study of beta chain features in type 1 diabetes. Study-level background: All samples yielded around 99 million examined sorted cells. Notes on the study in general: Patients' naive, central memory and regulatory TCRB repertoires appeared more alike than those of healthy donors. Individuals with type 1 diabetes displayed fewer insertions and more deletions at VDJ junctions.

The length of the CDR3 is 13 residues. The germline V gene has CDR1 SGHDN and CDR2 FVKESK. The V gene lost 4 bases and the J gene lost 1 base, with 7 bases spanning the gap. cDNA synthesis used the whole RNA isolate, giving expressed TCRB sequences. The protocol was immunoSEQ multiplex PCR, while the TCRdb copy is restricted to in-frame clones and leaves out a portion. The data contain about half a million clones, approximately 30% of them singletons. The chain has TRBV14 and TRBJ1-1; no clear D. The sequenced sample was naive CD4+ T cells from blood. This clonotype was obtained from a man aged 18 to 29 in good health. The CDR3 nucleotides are TGTGCCAGCAGCCGAAACAGGAACACTGAAGCTTTCTTT. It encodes CASSRNRNTEAFF.